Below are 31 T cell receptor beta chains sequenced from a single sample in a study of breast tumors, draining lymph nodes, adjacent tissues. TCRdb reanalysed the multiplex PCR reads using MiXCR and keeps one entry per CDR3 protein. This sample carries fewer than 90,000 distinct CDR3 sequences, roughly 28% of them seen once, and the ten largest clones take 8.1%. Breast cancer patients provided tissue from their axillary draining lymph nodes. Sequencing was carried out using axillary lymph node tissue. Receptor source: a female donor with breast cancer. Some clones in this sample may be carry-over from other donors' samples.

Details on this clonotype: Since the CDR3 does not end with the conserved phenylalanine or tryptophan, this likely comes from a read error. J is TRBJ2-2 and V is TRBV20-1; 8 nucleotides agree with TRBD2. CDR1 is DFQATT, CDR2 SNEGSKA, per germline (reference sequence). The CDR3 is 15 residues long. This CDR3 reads CRAPTSGANTGELFL. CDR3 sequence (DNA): TGCAGGGCCCCAACTAGCGGAGCGAACACCGGGGAGCTGTTTCTT.

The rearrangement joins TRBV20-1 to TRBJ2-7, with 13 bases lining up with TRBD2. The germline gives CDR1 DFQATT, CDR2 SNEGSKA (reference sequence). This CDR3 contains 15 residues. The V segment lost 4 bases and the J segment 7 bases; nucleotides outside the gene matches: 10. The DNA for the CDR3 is TGCAGTGCTATACTAGCGGGAGGGCCGTTTGGTGAGCAGTACTTC. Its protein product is CSAILAGGPFGEQYF.

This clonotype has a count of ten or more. The CDR3 nucleotides are TGTGCCAGCAGTTACGGCAGAGTACTCGGAGAGACCCAGTACTTC. Translated, it gives CASSYGRVLGETQYF. The gene calls are TRBV6-2 or TRBV6-3 and TRBJ2-5, with D unclear. The V gene's germline CDR1 is MNHEY and CDR2 SVGEGT. The V and J ends lost 2 bases and 4 bases respectively, with 14 bases between them. The CDR3 length is 15 residues.

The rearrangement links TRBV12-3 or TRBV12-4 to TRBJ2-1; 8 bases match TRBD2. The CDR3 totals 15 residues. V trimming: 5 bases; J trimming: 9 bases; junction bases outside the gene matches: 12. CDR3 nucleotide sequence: TGTGCCAGCAGTAACGCGGGGGGACCGAACAGTGAGCAGTTCTTC. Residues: CASSNAGGPNSEQFF.

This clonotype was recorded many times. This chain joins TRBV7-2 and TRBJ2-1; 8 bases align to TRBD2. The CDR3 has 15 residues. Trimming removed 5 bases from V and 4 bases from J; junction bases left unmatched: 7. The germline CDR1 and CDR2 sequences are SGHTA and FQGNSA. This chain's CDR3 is CASSPEASGYNEQFF. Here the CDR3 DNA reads TGTGCCAGCAGCCCTGAGGCTAGCGGGTACAATGAGCAGTTCTTC.

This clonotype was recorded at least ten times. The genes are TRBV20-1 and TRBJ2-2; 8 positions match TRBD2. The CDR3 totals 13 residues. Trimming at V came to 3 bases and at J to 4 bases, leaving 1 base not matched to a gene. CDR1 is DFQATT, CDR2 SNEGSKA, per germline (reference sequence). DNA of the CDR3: TGCAGTGCTAGCGGGAGGGCCACCGGGGAGCTGTTTTTT. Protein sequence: CSASGRATGELFF.

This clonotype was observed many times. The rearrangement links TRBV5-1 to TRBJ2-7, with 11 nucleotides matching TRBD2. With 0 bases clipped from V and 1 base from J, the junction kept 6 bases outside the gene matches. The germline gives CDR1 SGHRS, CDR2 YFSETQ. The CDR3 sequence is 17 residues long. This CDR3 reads CASSLGIAGGYSYEQYF. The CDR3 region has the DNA TGCGCCAGCAGCTTGGGCATAGCGGGGGGGTATTCCTACGAGCAGTACTTC.

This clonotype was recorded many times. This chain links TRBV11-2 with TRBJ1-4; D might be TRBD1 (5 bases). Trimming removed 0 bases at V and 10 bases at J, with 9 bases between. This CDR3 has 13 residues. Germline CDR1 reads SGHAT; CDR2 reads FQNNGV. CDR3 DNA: TGTGCCAGCAGCTTAGATTCGAGGGGAAAACTGTTTTTT. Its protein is CASSLDSRGKLFF. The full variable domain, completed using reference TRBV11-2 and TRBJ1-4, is EAGVAQSPRYKIIEKRQSVAFWCNPISGHATLYWYQQILGQGPKLLIQFQNNGVVDDSQLPKDRFSAERLKGVDSTLKIQPAKLEDSAVYLCASSLDSRGKLFFGSGTQLSVL.

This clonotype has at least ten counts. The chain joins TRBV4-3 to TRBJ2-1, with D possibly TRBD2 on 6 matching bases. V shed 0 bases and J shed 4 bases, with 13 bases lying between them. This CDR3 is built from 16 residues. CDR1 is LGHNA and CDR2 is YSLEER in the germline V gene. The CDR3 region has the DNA TGCGCCAGCAGCCAAGATGGAAGCGGACTATACAATGAGCAGTTCTTC. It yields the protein CASSQDGSGLYNEQFF.

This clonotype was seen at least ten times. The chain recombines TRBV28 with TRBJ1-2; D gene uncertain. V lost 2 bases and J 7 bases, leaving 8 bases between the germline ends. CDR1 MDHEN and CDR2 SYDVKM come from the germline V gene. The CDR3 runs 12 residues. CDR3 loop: CASSLLRGGYTF. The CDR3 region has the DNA TGTGCCAGCAGTTTACTCCGGGGTGGCTACACCTTC.

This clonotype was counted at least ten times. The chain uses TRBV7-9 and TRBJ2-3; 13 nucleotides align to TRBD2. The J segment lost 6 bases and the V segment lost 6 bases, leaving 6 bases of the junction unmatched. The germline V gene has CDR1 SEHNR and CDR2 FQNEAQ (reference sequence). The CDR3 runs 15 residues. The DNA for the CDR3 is TGTGCCAGCAGAGAGGGGACTAGCGGGGTCGATACGCAGTATTTT. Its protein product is CASREGTSGVDTQYF.

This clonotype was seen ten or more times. Here the CDR3 reads CASSLWDPNTGELFF. CDR3 DNA: TGTGCCAGCAGCTTATGGGATCCGAACACCGGGGAGCTGTTTTTT. The rearrangement uses TRBV7-8 and TRBJ2-2; D unclear. This CDR3 is 15 amino acids long. From germline, CDR1 is SGHVS and CDR2 FQNEAQ. The V gene lost 2 bases and the J gene lost 0 bases, with 7 bases spanning the gap.

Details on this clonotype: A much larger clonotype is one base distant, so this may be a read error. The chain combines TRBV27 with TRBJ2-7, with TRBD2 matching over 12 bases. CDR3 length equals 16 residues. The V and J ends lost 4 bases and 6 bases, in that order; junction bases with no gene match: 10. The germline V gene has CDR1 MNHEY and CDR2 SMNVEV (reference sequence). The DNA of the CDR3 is TGTGCCAGCAGTTCTGGAAGGACTAGCGGGGCCTGCGAGCAGTACTTC. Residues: CASSSGRTSGACEQYF.

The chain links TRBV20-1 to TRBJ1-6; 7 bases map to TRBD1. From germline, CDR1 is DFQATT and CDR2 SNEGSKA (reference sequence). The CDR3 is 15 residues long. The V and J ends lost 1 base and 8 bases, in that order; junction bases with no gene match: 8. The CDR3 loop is CSARGRGDRDSPLHF. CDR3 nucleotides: TGCAGTGCTAGAGGACGGGGAGACAGGGATTCACCCCTCCACTTT.

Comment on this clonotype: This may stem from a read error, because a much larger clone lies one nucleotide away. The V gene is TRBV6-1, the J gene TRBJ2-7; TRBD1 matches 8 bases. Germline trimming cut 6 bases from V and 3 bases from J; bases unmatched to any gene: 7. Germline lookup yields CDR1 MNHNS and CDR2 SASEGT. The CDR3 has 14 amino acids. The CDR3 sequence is CASRLLGQGYEQYF. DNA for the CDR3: TGTGCCAGCAGGCTCCTTGGACAGGGCTACGAGCAGTACTTC.

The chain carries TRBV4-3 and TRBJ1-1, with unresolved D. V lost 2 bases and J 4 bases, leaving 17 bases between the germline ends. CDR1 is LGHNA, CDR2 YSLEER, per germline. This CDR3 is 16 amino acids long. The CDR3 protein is CASSQTATPSPTEAFF. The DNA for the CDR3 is TGCGCCAGCAGCCAAACCGCTACACCTTCCCCCACTGAAGCTTTCTTT.

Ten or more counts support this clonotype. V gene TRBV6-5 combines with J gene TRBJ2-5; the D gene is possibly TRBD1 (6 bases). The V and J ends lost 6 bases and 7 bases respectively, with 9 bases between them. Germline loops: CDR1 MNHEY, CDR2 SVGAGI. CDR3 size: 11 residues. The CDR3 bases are TGTGCCAGCAGCCAAGGGGGGACCCAGTACTTC. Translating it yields CASSQGGTQYF.

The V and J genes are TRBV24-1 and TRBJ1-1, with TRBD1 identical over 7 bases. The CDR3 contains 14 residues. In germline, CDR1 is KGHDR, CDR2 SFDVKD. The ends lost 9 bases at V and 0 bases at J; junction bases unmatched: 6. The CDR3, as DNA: TGTGCCACCCGGGACAGCGCCATGAACACTGAAGCTTTCTTT. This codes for CATRDSAMNTEAFF.

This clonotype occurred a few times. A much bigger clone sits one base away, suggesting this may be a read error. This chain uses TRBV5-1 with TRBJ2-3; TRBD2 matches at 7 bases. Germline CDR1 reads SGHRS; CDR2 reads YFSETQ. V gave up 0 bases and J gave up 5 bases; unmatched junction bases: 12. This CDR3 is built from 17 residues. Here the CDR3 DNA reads TGCGCCAGCAGCTTGGAGAGTCGCGGGAGCGCCAGAGATACGCAGTATTTT. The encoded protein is CASSLESRGSARDTQYF. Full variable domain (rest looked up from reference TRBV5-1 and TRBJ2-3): KAGVTQTPRYLIKTRGQQVTLSCSPISGHRSVSWYQQTPGQGLQFLFEYFSETQRNKGNFPGRFSGRQFSNSRSEMNVSTLELGDSALYLCASSLESRGSARDTQYFGPGTRLTVL.

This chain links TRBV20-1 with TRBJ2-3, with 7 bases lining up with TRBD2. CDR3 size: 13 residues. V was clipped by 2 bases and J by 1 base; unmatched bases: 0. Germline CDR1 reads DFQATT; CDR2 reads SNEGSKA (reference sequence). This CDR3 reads CSARLAGTDTQYF. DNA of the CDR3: TGCAGTGCTAGACTAGCGGGCACAGATACGCAGTATTTT.

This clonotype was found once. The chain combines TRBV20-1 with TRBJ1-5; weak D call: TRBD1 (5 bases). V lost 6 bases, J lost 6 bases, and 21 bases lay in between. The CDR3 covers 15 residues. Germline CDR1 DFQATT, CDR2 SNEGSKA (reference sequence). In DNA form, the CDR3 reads TGCAGTGCCAAGGCCTTGGGGGTTGGCATTCAGCCCCAGCATTTT. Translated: CSAKALGVGIQPQHF.

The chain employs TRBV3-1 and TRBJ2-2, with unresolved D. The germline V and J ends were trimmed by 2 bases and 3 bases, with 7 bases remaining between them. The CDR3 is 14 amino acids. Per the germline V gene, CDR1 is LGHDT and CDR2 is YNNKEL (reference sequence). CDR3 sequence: CASSQRWDTGELFF. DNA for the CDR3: TGTGCCAGCAGCCAACGTTGGGACACCGGGGAGCTGTTTTTT.

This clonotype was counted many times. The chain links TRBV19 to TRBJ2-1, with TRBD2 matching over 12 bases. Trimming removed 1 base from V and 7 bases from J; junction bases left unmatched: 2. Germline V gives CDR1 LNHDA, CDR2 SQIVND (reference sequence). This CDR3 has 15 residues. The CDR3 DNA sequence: TGTGCCAGTAGTATAGGGACTAGCGGGACAAATGAGCAGTTCTTC. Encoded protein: CASSIGTSGTNEQFF.

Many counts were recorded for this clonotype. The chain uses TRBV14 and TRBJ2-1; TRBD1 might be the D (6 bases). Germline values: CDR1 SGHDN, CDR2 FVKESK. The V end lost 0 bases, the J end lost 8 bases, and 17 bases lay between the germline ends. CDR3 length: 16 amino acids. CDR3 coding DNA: TGTGCCAGCAGCCAAGAGAGGGGGTATACTAGGGATGAGCAGTTCTTC. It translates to CASSQERGYTRDEQFF.

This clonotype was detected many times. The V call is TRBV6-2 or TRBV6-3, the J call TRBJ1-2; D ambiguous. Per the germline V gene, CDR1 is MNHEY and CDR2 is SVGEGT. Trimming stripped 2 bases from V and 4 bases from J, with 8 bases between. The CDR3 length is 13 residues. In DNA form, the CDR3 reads TGTGCCAGCAGTTACGGTAGGGCCTATGGCTACACCTTC. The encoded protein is CASSYGRAYGYTF.

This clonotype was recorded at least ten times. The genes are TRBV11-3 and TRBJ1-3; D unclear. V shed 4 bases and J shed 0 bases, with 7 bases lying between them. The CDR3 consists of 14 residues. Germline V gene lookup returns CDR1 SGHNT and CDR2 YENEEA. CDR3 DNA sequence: TGTGCCAGCAGCTCGAGTCGCTCTGGAAACACCATATATTTT. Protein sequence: CASSSSRSGNTIYF.

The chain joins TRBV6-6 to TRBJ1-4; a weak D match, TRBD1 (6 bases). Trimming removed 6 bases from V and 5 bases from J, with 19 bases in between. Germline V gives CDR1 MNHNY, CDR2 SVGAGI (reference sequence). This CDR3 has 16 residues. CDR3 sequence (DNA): TGTGCCAGCAGGGAACCAGGGGAGAGGTACAATGAAAAACTGTTTTTT. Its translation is CASREPGERYNEKLFF.

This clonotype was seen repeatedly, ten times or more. CDR3 nucleotides: TGTGCCAGCAGTGAATGGCGGGAGGACCACGAGCAGTACTTC. It encodes CASSEWREDHEQYF. This chain links TRBV6-1 with TRBJ2-7; TRBD2 matches 8 bases. The J segment lost 5 bases and the V segment lost 2 bases, leaving 5 bases of the junction unmatched. This CDR3 region has 14 residues. Germline CDR1 and CDR2: MNHNS and SASEGT.

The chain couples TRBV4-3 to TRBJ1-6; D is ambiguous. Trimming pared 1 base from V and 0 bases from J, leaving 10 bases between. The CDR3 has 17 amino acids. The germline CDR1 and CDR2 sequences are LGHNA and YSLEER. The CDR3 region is CASSQASGRSYNSPLHF. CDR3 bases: TGCGCCAGCAGCCAAGCGTCAGGACGCTCCTATAATTCACCCCTCCACTTT.

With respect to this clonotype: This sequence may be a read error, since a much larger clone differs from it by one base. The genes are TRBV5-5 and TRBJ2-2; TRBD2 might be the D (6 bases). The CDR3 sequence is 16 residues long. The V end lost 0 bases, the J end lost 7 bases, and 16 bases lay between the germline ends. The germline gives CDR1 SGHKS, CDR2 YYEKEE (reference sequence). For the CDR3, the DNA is TGTGCCAGCAGCTTGGGGACTACTTTAGGGTACGGGGAGCTGTTTTTT. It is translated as CASSLGTTLGYGELFF.

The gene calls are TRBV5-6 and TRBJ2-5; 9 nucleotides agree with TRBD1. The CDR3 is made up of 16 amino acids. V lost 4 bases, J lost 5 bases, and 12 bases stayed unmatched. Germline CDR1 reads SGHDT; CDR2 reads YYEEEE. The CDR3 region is CASSPRWDRDSETQYF. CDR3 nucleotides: TGTGCCAGCAGCCCCCGCTGGGACAGGGATTCTGAGACCCAGTACTTC.